This T cell receptor beta chain was captured by sequencing in a study of chemoradiotherapy in HPV16-positive cancers (dated by TCRdb to between 2021 and 2022). Context from the whole study: Candidate HPV-specific T-cell clones and common TCR motifs were defined through functional T-cell assays on cells from a couple of HPV16-positive patients. The study set out to ask whether T-cell immunity against the HPV oncoproteins E6 and E7 changes over the course of chemoradiotherapy and whether that immunity affects survival. The candidate HPV-specific TCRs and motifs were then tracked in TCR repertoires from roughly 86 patients with HPV-related cancers. Study-wide conclusions, independent of this receptor: Improved recurrence-free survival in HPV16-positive patients was associated with expansion of HPV-responsive T cells during chemoradiotherapy. The functional definition of HPV-specific T cells was derived from only a couple of HPV16-positive patients, and the survival association was reported for HPV16-positive patients. Expansion of candidate HPV-specific clones and E7-related TCR motifs was observed in the tumor microenvironment during treatment, whereas no such expansion was observed for non-HPV-specific T cells.

Repertoires were sampled multiple times during chemoradiotherapy, which allowed clonal expansion in the tumor microenvironment to be followed. Libraries came from the immunoSEQ multiplex PCR assay. Here the immuneACCESS table is served through TCRdb, limited to in-frame sequences with V and J called. Missing clones are a known gap in these copies; in checked studies unresolved V genes cover under half, and the rest lacks a known reason. This sample has approximately 52,000 clones in its table, and more than 90% of those were observed once. Roughly 3.5% of the sample goes to the ten largest clones. With regard to this clone: The clone's antigen remains unknown. No clone much larger than this one lies a single base away; base qualities are absent.

The sequence came from a human donor with HPV-associated anogenital cancer. Sequenced here: blood, sampled from a patient who underwent chemoradiotherapy.

The CDR3 here reads CASSLKANEQYF. The nucleotides read TGTGCCAGCAGCTTGAAAGCCAACGAGCAGTACTTC. This chain joins TRBV5-4 to TRBJ2-7; there is no confident call for the D gene. Trimming costs V 1 base and J 5 bases, and their ends lie 7 bases apart. Based on the germline V gene (reference sequence), the CDR1 and CDR2 sequences are SGHNT and YYREEE. The CDR3 spans 12 residues, from the cysteine through the phenylalanine. The read is trimmed to its CDR3 DNA, 36 bases read in frame from base 1.